What follows is one T cell receptor beta chain and its context. The CDR3 runs 17 residues. Germline CDR1 MGHRA, CDR2 YSYEKL. Trimming removed 1 base from V and 2 bases from J, with 16 bases in between. This sample stems from a study of blood T cell repertoires in COVID-19. Study overall: Sites in the United States, Italy and Spain provided acute and convalescent COVID-19 samples.

Source study methods: Reference gene primer amplification yielded estimated nucleated cell counts. This table comes from immunoSEQ multiplex PCR, and its TCRdb copy is limited to in-frame clones, with some not included. The DNA was the basis for D and trimming; V, J and clone size are from that table. The sample yields some 150,000 clones, roughly 84% seen once. This TCR was sampled from a woman between 45 and 65 years old with acute or convalescent COVID-19. The specimen was peripheral blood. The chain employs TRBV4-1 and TRBJ2-3; D perhaps matches TRBD1 (7 bases). The CDR3 here is CASSQAGGDRPTDTQYF. CDR3 DNA sequence: TGCGCCAGCAGCCAAGCCGGAGGGGACAGACCCACAGATACGCAGTATTTT.